The present TCR beta chain was sequenced within a study of CD8 T cells in Susac syndrome. In blood CD8+ and CD4+ T cells, TCR beta underwent sequencing. With random hexamers, reverse transcription was performed on about 0.5 to 1 ug of RNA. An immunoSEQ multiplex PCR generated amplified TCR beta CDR3 products spanning 54 Vbeta and 13 Jbeta. TCRdb analysed the immunoSEQ multiplex PCR reads with MiXCR anew, one entry per CDR3 protein. The repertoire holds about 200,000 distinct CDR3 sequences, with 90% to 97% as singletons. The CDR3 is 15 residues long. CDR1 MGHDK and CDR2 SYGVNS come from the germline V gene. The trim removed 3 bases at V and 6 bases at J, leaving 9 bases unmatched.

This chain links TRBV25-1 with TRBJ2-3; 7 positions match TRBD2. Material for sequencing was CD4+ T cells from PBMCs. The sequence was obtained from a human donor with multiple sclerosis. CDR3: CASSDSPRGGDTQYF. The CDR3 coding sequence is TGTGCCAGCAGTGATTCTCCTCGGGGAGGGGATACGCAGTATTTT.